Listed here are 8 T cell receptor beta chains from one sample, sequenced in a study of blood T cell repertoires in COVID-19. Here immunoSEQ multiplex PCR was the method, and the copy in TCRdb shows in-frame clones only, minus some. The top ten clones hold roughly 6.7% of a sample with 250,000 to 350,000 clones, 89% of them seen once. Sequencing was done on a sample of peripheral blood. Receptor source: a man younger than 30 who had recovered from COVID-19.

V usage is TRBV30 and J usage is TRBJ2-6, with D possibly being TRBD2 (5 bases). There are 14 residues in the CDR3. From germline, CDR1 is GTSNPN and CDR2 SVGIG (reference sequence). V was pared by 7 bases and J by 0 bases, with 10 bases between. In nucleotides, the CDR3 is TGTGCCTTCGGACTGGCCTCTGGGGCCAACGTCCTGACTTTC. Its protein product is CAFGLASGANVLTF.

The V and J genes are TRBV7-3 and TRBJ2-2; 10 bases are a match to TRBD2. Trimming took 5 bases from V and 4 from J; bases not matched to a gene: 4. CDR3 length: 15 amino acids. CDR1 and CDR2 from the germline V gene are SGHTA and FQGTGA. The CDR3 here is CASSLSSGGTGELFF. The CDR3 DNA follows: TGTGCCAGCAGCCTCTCTAGCGGGGGCACCGGGGAGCTGTTTTTT.

The chain is built from TRBV7-3 and TRBJ2-7; 9 bases line up with TRBD2. V was clipped by 0 bases and J by 6 bases; unmatched bases: 0. The CDR3 consists of 13 residues. Germline CDR1 reads SGHTA; CDR2 reads FQGTGA. The CDR3 coding sequence is TGTGCCAGCAGCTTAACTAGCGGGAGCGAGCAGTACTTC. This codes for CASSLTSGSEQYF.

The chain recombines TRBV5-1 with TRBJ2-1; TRBD1 matches at 8 bases. Germline values: CDR1 SGHRS, CDR2 YFSETQ. Trimming took 0 bases from V and 8 from J; bases not matched to a gene: 10. The CDR3 contains 16 residues. This CDR3 is CASSLALYRGLDEQFF. The CDR3 DNA reads TGCGCCAGCAGCTTGGCCTTATACAGGGGGTTGGATGAGCAGTTCTTC.

This clone was detected only a few times. The chain combines TRBV29-1 with TRBJ2-2; 7 bases map to TRBD1. Germline V gene sequence: CDR1 SQVTM, CDR2 ANQGSEA. V was pared by 6 bases and J by 6 bases, with 10 bases of the junction left unmatched. The CDR3 runs 14 residues. The CDR3 bases are TGCAGCGTGCGGACAGGCCTAGGGGCCGGGGAGCTGTTTTTT. Its translation is CSVRTGLGAGELFF.

Points on this clone: The same CDR3 arises from other DNA sequences in this sample as well. V is TRBV6-1 and J is TRBJ2-7; 14 bases match TRBD2. CDR1 is MNHNS, CDR2 SASEGT, per germline. This CDR3 comprises 15 residues. The junction had 0 bases not matched to a gene; V was cut back by 1 base and J by 4 bases. The CDR3 bases are TGTGCCAGCAGTGAAGGACTAGCGGGAGGGTACGAGCAGTACTTC. This codes for CASSEGLAGGYEQYF.

This chain uses TRBV29-1 with TRBJ2-7; 8 positions agree with TRBD2. J was trimmed by 5 bases and V by 2 bases; bases with no gene match: 5. CDR3 length: 13 amino acids. From germline, CDR1 is SQVTM and CDR2 ANQGSEA. CDR3 residues: CSVESGTRHEQYF. The CDR3, as DNA: TGCAGCGTTGAATCCGGGACTAGACACGAGCAGTACTTC.

This sequence joins TRBV11-2 and TRBJ2-1; 8 bases line up with TRBD1. The CDR3 contains 13 residues. Trimming cost V 2 bases and J 7 bases; bases outside gene matches: 1. Germline CDR1 reads SGHAT; CDR2 reads FQNNGV. In nucleotides, the CDR3 is TGTGCCAGCAGCTTAAACAGGGGGAATGAGCAGTTCTTC. This sequence encodes CASSLNRGNEQFF.